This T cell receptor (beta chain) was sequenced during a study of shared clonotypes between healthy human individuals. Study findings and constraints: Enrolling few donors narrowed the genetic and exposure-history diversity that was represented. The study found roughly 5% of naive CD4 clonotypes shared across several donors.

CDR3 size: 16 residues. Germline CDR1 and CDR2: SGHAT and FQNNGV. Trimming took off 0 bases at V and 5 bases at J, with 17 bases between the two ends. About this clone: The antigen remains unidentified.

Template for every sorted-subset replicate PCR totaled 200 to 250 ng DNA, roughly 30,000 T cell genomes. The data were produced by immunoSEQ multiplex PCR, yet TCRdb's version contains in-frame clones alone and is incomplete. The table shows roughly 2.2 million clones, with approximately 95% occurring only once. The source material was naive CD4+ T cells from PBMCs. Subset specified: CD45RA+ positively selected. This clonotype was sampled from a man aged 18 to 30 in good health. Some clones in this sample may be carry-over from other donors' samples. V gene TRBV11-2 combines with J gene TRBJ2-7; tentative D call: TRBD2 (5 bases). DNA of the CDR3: TGTGCCAGCAGCTTAGAGGAACGGGGATTTTCCCACGAGCAGTACTTC. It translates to CASSLEERGFSHEQYF.